The 29 T cell receptor beta chains below all came from one sample that was sequenced in a study of blood T cell repertoires in COVID-19. Measured with immunoSEQ multiplex PCR; TCRdb has only the in-frame clones, and not every one. The sample contains some 250,000 clones, more than 75% of which appear only once. Specimen: peripheral blood. These receptors originate from a middle-aged woman who had recovered from COVID-19.

The DNA of the CDR3 is TGTGCCATCAGTGGTTGGGGGACAGGGGACCGGCAGTACTTC. It codes for CAISGWGTGDRQYF. The chain joins TRBV10-3 to TRBJ2-7, with TRBD1 matching 10 bases. The V segment lost 4 bases and the J segment 9 bases; nucleotides outside the gene matches: 9. The CDR3 spans 14 residues. The germline gives CDR1 ENHRY, CDR2 SYGVKD.

The chain joins TRBV7-8 to TRBJ2-3; the match to TRBD2 covers 14 bases. J gave up 2 bases and V 5 bases, and 9 bases lay outside the gene matches. CDR3 length: 18 residues. Germline V gives CDR1 SGHVS, CDR2 FQNEAQ. CDR3 nucleotides: TGTGCCAGCAGCCCAAGACTAGCGGGAGGGCCGTACACAGATACGCAGTATTTT. This gives the protein CASSPRLAGGPYTDTQYF.

The chain employs TRBV13 and TRBJ2-1; D not resolved. Trimming took 5 bases from V and 8 from J, leaving 19 bases between them. This CDR3 has 15 residues. Germline CDR1 is PRHDT and CDR2 is FYEKMQ (reference sequence). The CDR3 reads CASSTRSSAEHEQFF. CDR3 coding DNA: TGTGCCAGCAGCACCAGGTCGTCCGCCGAGCATGAGCAGTTCTTC.

The chain is built from TRBV5-1 and TRBJ2-3; 7 bases line up with TRBD1. The CDR3 has 15 amino acids. J was trimmed by 2 bases and V by 4 bases; bases with no gene match: 7. Germline values: CDR1 SGHRS, CDR2 YFSETQ. The CDR3 DNA is TGCGCCAGCAGCATAACCGGGACAGACACAGATACGCAGTATTTT. Its protein product is CASSITGTDTDTQYF.

J is TRBJ1-2 and V is TRBV19; 10 bases are a match to TRBD1. Germline CDR1 LNHDA, CDR2 SQIVND (reference sequence). CDR3 size: 16 residues. V was clipped by 6 bases and J by 3 bases; unmatched bases: 10. CDR3 protein: CASSLERDRGDYGYTF. The CDR3 DNA follows: TGTGCCAGTAGCCTCGAACGGGACAGGGGCGACTATGGCTACACCTTC.

The chain is built from TRBV9 and TRBJ2-1; a weak D match, TRBD2 (6 bases). V was shortened by 4 bases and J by 0 bases, with 17 bases between the two germline ends. Germline loops: CDR1 SGDLS, CDR2 YYNGEE. The CDR3 runs 17 residues. CDR3 amino acids: CASSLGRGTFSYNEQFF. The CDR3 DNA is TGTGCCAGCAGCCTGGGGCGGGGAACCTTCTCCTACAATGAGCAGTTCTTC.

The rearrangement uses TRBV6-6 and TRBJ2-7; D is possibly TRBD2 (6 bases). This CDR3 has 12 amino acids. Germline V gene lookup returns CDR1 MNHNY and CDR2 SVGAGI (reference sequence). V was cut by 7 bases and J by 6 bases, with 13 bases left in between. Here the CDR3 reads CASTGTGVEQYF. As DNA, the CDR3 is TGTGCCAGCACCGGGACTGGCGTCGAGCAGTACTTC.

The chain employs TRBV29-1 and TRBJ1-2; maybe TRBD1 (6 bases). The CDR3 totals 12 residues. Trimming stripped 7 bases from V and 7 bases from J, with 16 bases between. Germline lookup yields CDR1 SQVTM and CDR2 ANQGSEA. CDR3 DNA: TGCAGCGCCCGGGGGGCCGGTGGTGGCTACACCTTC. Translating gives CSARGAGGGYTF.

This chain joins TRBV19 and TRBJ2-2; 9 bases align to TRBD2. Looked up from germline, CDR1 is LNHDA and CDR2 is SQIVND (reference sequence). Trimming took 7 bases from V and 6 from J; bases not matched to a gene: 15. CDR3 length: 17 residues. The CDR3 loop is CASKERPGLAPPGELFF. CDR3 coding DNA: TGTGCCAGTAAAGAGCGGCCGGGACTAGCACCACCCGGGGAGCTGTTTTTT.

This chain links TRBV10-3 with TRBJ2-2, with a tentative D call TRBD2 (5 bases). The CDR3 consists of 13 residues. Per germline, CDR1 ENHRY and CDR2 SYGVKD. The V gene lost 6 bases and the J gene lost 1 base, with 6 bases spanning the gap. Written as DNA, the CDR3 is TGTGCCATCAGGGCGGGGAACACCGGGGAGCTGTTTTTT. This gives the protein CAIRAGNTGELFF.

The chain links TRBV9 to TRBJ1-4, with D possibly TRBD1 on 6 matching bases. The CDR3 has 13 amino acids. Trimming cost V 4 bases and J 8 bases, with 12 bases left between them. CDR1 is SGDLS and CDR2 is YYNGEE in the germline V gene. The CDR3 coding sequence is TGTGCCAGCAGCCCTCGGGGGGGCGAAAAACTGTTTTTT. This gives the protein CASSPRGGEKLFF.

The chain uses TRBV6-5 and TRBJ2-7, with 7 bases matching TRBD1. The CDR3 totals 15 residues. V dropped 2 bases and J dropped 2; count of bases not matched to a gene: 6. From germline, CDR1 is MNHEY and CDR2 SVGAGI. The DNA for the CDR3 is TGTGCCAGCAGTTACCCGAAGGGACAGACCTACGAGCAGTACTTC. Translating gives CASSYPKGQTYEQYF.

The chain uses TRBV18 and TRBJ1-6; TRBD1 agrees at 10 bases. This CDR3 comprises 16 residues. Germline CDR1 is KGHSH and CDR2 is LQKENI. The V segment lost 3 bases and the J segment 4 bases; nucleotides outside the gene matches: 3. CDR3 DNA sequence: TGTGCCAGCTCACCGCGACAGGGGGCATATAATTCACCCCTCCACTTT. It translates to CASSPRQGAYNSPLHF.

The gene calls are TRBV21-1 and TRBJ2-7; whether TRBD1, the table's D call, matches the DNA was not checked. TRBV21-1 is a known pseudogene. This CDR3 is built from 15 residues. The CDR3, as DNA: TGTGCCAGCAGCAAAGGGGGGGACAGATTCTACGAGCAGTACGTC. Residues: CASSKGGDRFYEQYV.

The chain carries TRBV11-3 and TRBJ2-3; 13 bases agree with TRBD2. The CDR3 is made up of 16 amino acids. J was trimmed by 6 bases and V by 5 bases; bases with no gene match: 8. Germline CDR1 reads SGHNT; CDR2 reads YENEEA. Here the CDR3 DNA reads TGTGCCAGCAGCCCGGGACTAGCGGGACTAGGGGATACGCAGTATTTT. Translated, it gives CASSPGLAGLGDTQYF. Supplemented by reference TRBV11-3 and TRBJ2-3, the full variable domain reads EAGVVQSPRYKIIEKKQPVAFWCNPISGHNTLYWYLQNLGQGPELLIRYENEEAVDDSQLPKDRFSAERLKGVDSTLKIQPAELGDSAVYLCASSPGLAGLGDTQYFGPGTRLTVL.

The chain couples TRBV3-1 (or the pseudogene TRBV3-2) to TRBJ1-5, with D possibly TRBD1 on 6 matching bases. Germline CDR1 and CDR2: LGHDT and YNNKEL (reference sequence). This CDR3 has 14 amino acids. V lost 1 base to trimming and J lost 4 bases, with 8 bases between them. CDR3 amino acids: CASSQGTANQPQHF. Written as DNA, the CDR3 is TGTGCCAGCAGCCAAGGGACAGCAAATCAGCCCCAGCATTTT.

This rearrangement joins TRBV4-2 to TRBJ2-7, with 8 bases matching TRBD2. Germline lookup yields CDR1 LGHNA and CDR2 YNFKEQ. The trim removed 2 bases at V and 2 bases at J, leaving 5 bases unmatched. The CDR3 contains 15 residues. CDR3 residues: CASSQSEAGAYEQYF. For the CDR3, the DNA is TGTGCCAGCAGCCAATCAGAAGCGGGGGCCTACGAGCAGTACTTC.

This clone was counted only a few times. The rearrangement uses TRBV27 and TRBJ2-3; 8 bases align to TRBD2. Germline CDR1 is MNHEY and CDR2 is SMNVEV (reference sequence). The CDR3 loop spans 14 amino acids. The V segment lost 6 bases and the J segment 6 bases; nucleotides outside the gene matches: 8. CDR3 nucleotides: TGTGCCAGCAGCCACAGGCGGGGGGCTGATACGCAGTATTTT. This gives the protein CASSHRRGADTQYF.

This chain connects TRBV6-5 to TRBJ1-6; D gene uncertain. Trimming left V 3 bases short and J 9 bases short, with 12 bases between. The CDR3 is made up of 14 amino acids. Germline lookup yields CDR1 MNHEY and CDR2 SVGAGI. CDR3 nucleotide sequence: TGTGCCAGCAGTTATGAGCGCGGGAGTTCACCCCTCCACTTT. Amino acids: CASSYERGSSPLHF.

Only one count was recorded for this clone. The V and J genes are TRBV5-4 and TRBJ2-3; TRBD1 might be the D (7 bases). The CDR3 sequence is 16 residues long. From germline, CDR1 is SGHNT and CDR2 YYREEE (reference sequence). The V end was cut by 4 bases, the J end by 5 bases, with 20 bases between. CDR3 amino acids: CASSPAGQGGRDTQYF. The CDR3 DNA reads as TGTGCCAGCAGCCCTGCTGGCCAGGGGGGCAGAGATACGCAGTATTTT.

This clone was observed a single time. The chain links TRBV25-1 to TRBJ1-1; maybe TRBD1 (5 bases). The germline V and J ends were trimmed by 5 bases and 2 bases, with 9 bases remaining between them. The CDR3 extends over 13 amino acids. Germline V gene data show CDR1 as MGHDK and CDR2 as SYGVNS. In nucleotides, the CDR3 is TGTGCCAGCAGTACTACAGGTAACACTGAAGCTTTCTTT. This gives the protein CASSTTGNTEAFF.

The rearrangement joins TRBV5-1 to TRBJ2-1, with TRBD2 as a possible D gene (6 bases). The CDR3 consists of 20 residues. Germline CDR1 reads SGHRS; CDR2 reads YFSETQ. Trimming took 0 bases from V and 2 from J, leaving 24 bases between them. The CDR3 DNA reads as TGCGCCAGCAGCTTGGCCGGGGGACTTACCACTTTGCCCCCCTACAATGAGCAGTTCTTC. This encodes CASSLAGGLTTLPPYNEQFF.

The rearrangement uses TRBV10-3 and TRBJ2-1; 12 bases align to TRBD2. The CDR3 runs to 15 residues. CDR1 and CDR2 (germline): ENHRY, SYGVKD. With V trimmed by 10 bases and J by 2 bases, 6 bases remained unmatched. In nucleotides, the CDR3 is TGTGCCACGGCGACTAGCGGGAGTCCCTACAATGAGCAGTTCTTC. Amino acids: CATATSGSPYNEQFF.

CDR3 DNA sequence: TGTGCCAGCAGCCCGGACGGAGGTAACACTGAAGCTTTCTTT. Translation: CASSPDGGNTEAFF. V gene TRBV5-4 combines with J gene TRBJ1-1; D uncertain. Germline V gene sequence: CDR1 SGHNT, CDR2 YYREEE (reference sequence). The CDR3 loop spans 14 amino acids. V dropped 4 bases and J dropped 2 bases, with 12 bases sitting between them.

V gene TRBV3-1 (or the pseudogene TRBV3-2) combines with J gene TRBJ2-1; TRBD2 matches at 11 bases. Looked up from germline, CDR1 is LGHDT and CDR2 is YNNKEL (reference sequence). The trim removed 2 bases at V and 5 bases at J, leaving 8 bases unmatched. The CDR3 runs 17 residues. CDR3 loop: CASSQSRTGLADNEQFF. The CDR3 DNA reads TGTGCCAGCAGCCAAAGTCGGACGGGACTAGCGGACAATGAGCAGTTCTTC.

This chain connects TRBV10-3 to TRBJ2-5; TRBD2 might be the D (6 bases). The CDR3 consists of 15 residues. Trimming took 6 bases from V and 5 from J, leaving 19 bases between them. CDR1 and CDR2 from the germline V gene are ENHRY and SYGVKD. CDR3 protein: CAISPLGGKGETQYF. For the CDR3, the DNA is TGTGCCATCAGCCCCCTGGGCGGGAAGGGGGAGACCCAGTACTTC.

The rearrangement joins TRBV25-1 to TRBJ2-3; 7 bases map to TRBD2. J gave up 0 bases and V 10 bases, and 1 base lay outside the gene matches. From germline, CDR1 is MGHDK and CDR2 SYGVNS. The length of the CDR3 is 12 residues. CDR3 DNA sequence: TGTGCCACCGGGGGGAGCACAGATACGCAGTATTTT. Its protein product is CATGGSTDTQYF.

The J gene is TRBJ2-2, the V gene TRBV9; TRBD2 matches at 11 bases. The CDR3 runs 20 residues. In germline, CDR1 is SGDLS, CDR2 YYNGEE. Trimming took 2 bases from V and 3 from J; bases not matched to a gene: 15. The CDR3 DNA follows: TGTGCCAGCAGCGTGGGACCTAGCGGGAGGTATGCGAGGGACACCGGGGAGCTGTTTTTT. Protein product: CASSVGPSGRYARDTGELFF.

The chain links TRBV6-6 to TRBJ2-1, with 9 bases aligning to TRBD2. The CDR3 has 15 residues. Per the germline V gene, CDR1 is MNHNY and CDR2 is SVGAGI (reference sequence). The V and J ends lost 5 bases and 1 base, in that order; junction bases with no gene match: 3. CDR3 protein: CASSPSGVSYNEQFF. The DNA for the CDR3 is TGTGCCAGCAGTCCTAGCGGGGTATCCTACAATGAGCAGTTCTTC.